The next 32 T cell receptor beta chains were all read from a single sample in a study of OX40 agonist ivuxolimab in advanced cancers. TCRdb's copy holds only in-frame clones and misses some; the assay was immunoSEQ multiplex PCR. Of over 70,000 clones in the sample, 75% to 85% were seen once. The starting material was CD4+ or CD8+ T cells sorted from blood, obtained in a trial of the OX40 agonist ivuxolimab. These receptors all stem from an adult with an advanced solid tumor such as melanoma, head and neck, liver or kidney cancer.

The rearrangement links TRBV28 to TRBJ2-5, with D perhaps being TRBD1 or TRBD2 (5 bases each). CDR1 is MDHEN and CDR2 is SYDVKM in the germline V gene. The CDR3 is 12 amino acids. The germline V and J ends were trimmed by 8 bases and 3 bases, with 10 bases remaining between them. In DNA form, the CDR3 reads TGTGCCAGCCGGGGACCAAAAGAGACCCAGTACTTC. Protein: CASRGPKETQYF. The whole variable domain, filled in from reference TRBV28 and TRBJ2-5, reads DVKVTQSSRYLVKRTGEKVFLECVQDMDHENMFWYRQDPGLGLRLIYFSYDVKMKEKGDIPEGYSVSREKKERFSLILESASTNQTSMYLCASRGPKETQYFGPGTRLLVL.

The J gene is TRBJ2-7, the V gene TRBV5-1, with 9 bases fitting TRBD1. CDR3 length: 13 amino acids. Germline V lookup: CDR1 SGHRS, CDR2 YFSETQ. The V gene end was trimmed by 7 bases and the J gene end by 3 bases; junction bases not matched to a gene: 5. Written as DNA, the CDR3 is TGCGCCAGCGGACAGGGGATCGGCTACGAGCAGTACTTC. Translating it yields CASGQGIGYEQYF.

The CDR3 is CASSQSRGKNQPQHF. CDR3 DNA: TGTGCCAGCAGCCAATCGAGGGGGAAAAATCAGCCCCAGCATTTT. V usage is TRBV16 and J usage is TRBJ1-5, with D possibly TRBD1 on 6 matching bases. Deletions cut 0 bases from V and 4 bases from J, with 10 bases between. From germline, CDR1 is KGHSY and CDR2 FQNENV. There are 15 residues in the CDR3.

J is TRBJ2-7 and V is TRBV6-1; D tentatively fits TRBD1 or TRBD2 (5 bases each). The ends were cut back, 8 bases at V and 0 bases at J, with 14 bases in the middle. Per germline, CDR1 MNHNS and CDR2 SASEGT. The CDR3 covers 14 residues. This chain's CDR3 is CASSRDHSSYEQYF. CDR3 DNA sequence: TGTGCCAGCTCCCGGGACCACAGCTCCTACGAGCAGTACTTC.

This clone has more than one count but fewer than ten. The chain is built from TRBV27 and TRBJ1-1; a weak D match, TRBD1 (6 bases). Germline V gives CDR1 MNHEY, CDR2 SMNVEV (reference sequence). The CDR3 runs to 14 residues. The V end lost 3 bases, the J end lost 4 bases, and 12 bases lay between the germline ends. The CDR3 region is CASSLGRGGTEAFF. In DNA form, the CDR3 reads TGTGCCAGCAGTTTGGGTAGGGGGGGCACTGAAGCTTTCTTT.

This clone is a singleton in its sample. The V gene is TRBV11-2, the J gene TRBJ1-5; 11 bases map to TRBD1. From germline, CDR1 is SGHAT and CDR2 FQNNGV. V shed 5 bases and J 5 bases; nucleotides not matched to a gene: 8. The CDR3 has 16 residues. DNA for the CDR3: TGTGCCAGCAGCCCCCCGCGGGACAGGGGGGATCAGCCCCAGCATTTT. Translated, it gives CASSPPRDRGDQPQHF.

This clone was seen a handful of times. The CDR3 loop is CASGFSDRAAEAFF. The CDR3 region has the DNA TGTGCCAGCGGGTTCTCTGACAGGGCTGCTGAAGCTTTCTTT. This rearrangement joins TRBV27 to TRBJ1-1, with 7 bases fitting TRBD1. V dropped 8 bases and J dropped 6; count of bases not matched to a gene: 12. Germline CDR1 and CDR2: MNHEY and SMNVEV (reference sequence). The CDR3 length is 14 residues.

The rearrangement uses TRBV11-2 and TRBJ1-6; D might be TRBD1 (6 bases). V was pared by 5 bases and J by 8 bases, with 16 bases between. Germline-derived CDR1 and CDR2 are SGHAT and FQNNGV. The CDR3 runs 15 residues. CDR3: CASSPTGQFDSPLHF. The DNA of the CDR3 is TGTGCCAGCAGCCCGACCGGACAGTTCGATTCACCCCTCCACTTT.

This chain uses TRBV5-1 with TRBJ2-1; tentatively, D is TRBD1 (6 bases). CDR1 and CDR2 from the germline V gene are SGHRS and YFSETQ. This CDR3 is built from 15 residues. Trimming pared 0 bases from V and 4 bases from J, leaving 11 bases between. CDR3 DNA: TGCGCCAGCAGCTTGGCCGGGACAAAATACAATGAGCAGTTCTTC. This codes for CASSLAGTKYNEQFF.

The count of this clone is one. The chain employs TRBV7-2 and TRBJ2-3, with TRBD2 matching 13 bases. This CDR3 is built from 17 residues. The trim removed 5 bases at V and 1 base at J, leaving 6 bases unmatched. Germline V gene lookup returns CDR1 SGHTA and CDR2 FQGNSA. In DNA, the CDR3 is TGTGCCAGCAGCCGCCGACTAGCGGGGGGCCGCACAGATACGCAGTATTTT. It is translated as CASSRRLAGGRTDTQYF.

This clone was seen more than once but under ten times. The rearrangement uses TRBV7-2 and TRBJ1-3; D call uncertain. The germline V gene has CDR1 SGHTA and CDR2 FQGNSA. The CDR3 contains 16 residues. Trimming removed 1 base at V and 3 bases at J, with 13 bases between. The CDR3 loop reads CASSLVRQQSGNTIYF. The CDR3 DNA reads TGTGCCAGCAGCTTAGTACGCCAACAGAGTGGAAACACCATATATTTT.

This clone showed up just a few times. The chain has TRBV25-1 and TRBJ2-6, with D perhaps being TRBD1 or TRBD2 (5 bases each). Germline V lookup: CDR1 MGHDK, CDR2 SYGVNS. Trimming took 5 bases from V and 2 from J, leaving 16 bases between them. The CDR3 is made up of 17 amino acids. The DNA of the CDR3 is TGTGCCAGCAGTCATGCGAGGGGACCAGCTGGGGCCAACGTCCTGACTTTC. Its protein product is CASSHARGPAGANVLTF.

This rearrangement joins TRBV6-5 to TRBJ2-7, with 12 bases that match TRBD1. The CDR3 contains 14 residues. The germline V gene has CDR1 MNHEY and CDR2 SVGAGI. The V gene end was trimmed by 4 bases and the J gene end by 7 bases; junction bases not matched to a gene: 5. Here the CDR3 DNA reads TGTGCCAGCAGTTGGGGGGACAGGGGGCATGAGCAGTACTTC. This codes for CASSWGDRGHEQYF.

The chain couples TRBV5-6 to TRBJ2-5; 11 bases are a match to TRBD1. Germline V gene sequence: CDR1 SGHDT, CDR2 YYEEEE. Losses at the gene ends were 3 bases for V and 4 bases for J; bases not matched to a gene: 5. The CDR3 spans 15 residues. The CDR3 region has the DNA TGTGCCAGCAGCTCTCCGGGACAGGGGGGAGAGACCCAGTACTTC. This gives the protein CASSSPGQGGETQYF.

This clone is a singleton in its sample. The V and J genes are TRBV5-1 and TRBJ2-2; 7 bases agree with TRBD1. V lost 10 bases, J lost 4 bases, and 10 bases stayed unmatched. The CDR3 sequence is 14 residues long. Germline assignment: CDR1 SGHRS and CDR2 YFSETQ. The CDR3 spells CASRRDSPTGELFF. For the CDR3, the DNA is TGCGCCTCGCGTCGGGACAGCCCCACCGGGGAGCTGTTTTTT.

The gene calls are TRBV14 and TRBJ2-1, with TRBD2 matching over 8 bases. J gave up 3 bases and V 4 bases, and 11 bases lay outside the gene matches. CDR1 is SGHDN and CDR2 is FVKESK in the germline V gene. This CDR3 spans 17 amino acids. Here the CDR3 DNA reads TGTGCCAGCAGCCCTCACCCCTTAGCGGGGAACTACAATGAGCAGTTCTTC. Amino acids: CASSPHPLAGNYNEQFF.

This clone has only one observation. The CDR3 loop is CASSVGQVRHNEQFF. CDR3 in DNA: TGTGCCAGTAGTGTAGGACAGGTACGCCACAATGAGCAGTTCTTC. The V gene is TRBV19, the J gene TRBJ2-1, with TRBD1 identical over 7 bases. Germline CDR1 is LNHDA and CDR2 is SQIVND (reference sequence). The CDR3 has 15 amino acids. The V gene end was trimmed by 5 bases and the J gene end by 5 bases; junction bases not matched to a gene: 9.

V gene TRBV7-6 combines with J gene TRBJ1-6; D perhaps matches TRBD1 (6 bases). In germline, CDR1 is SGHVS, CDR2 FNYEAQ. V shed 0 bases and J shed 7 bases, with 10 bases lying between them. The CDR3 length is 15 residues. The CDR3 bases are TGTGCCAGCAGCTTAGCGAGGGGGGGCAATTCACCCCTCCACTTT. This translates into CASSLARGGNSPLHF. The full variable domain, with the rest looked up from reference TRBV7-6 and TRBJ1-6, is GAGVSQSPRYKVTKRGQDVALRCDPISGHVSLYWYRQALGQGPEFLTYFNYEAQQDKSGLPNDRFSAERPEGSISTLTIQRTEQRDSAMYRCASSLARGGNSPLHFGNGTRLTVT.

The chain uses TRBV5-1 and TRBJ2-1; D gene unclear. The germline V and J ends were trimmed by 5 bases and 5 bases, with 14 bases remaining between them. This CDR3 is 14 amino acids long. Germline V gives CDR1 SGHRS, CDR2 YFSETQ. This chain's CDR3 is CASSGVPNDNEQFF. CDR3 nucleotide sequence: TGCGCCAGCAGTGGTGTTCCCAATGACAATGAGCAGTTCTTC.

The gene calls are TRBV6-1 and TRBJ2-7, with TRBD1 as a possible D gene (6 bases). The germline V gene has CDR1 MNHNS and CDR2 SASEGT. The length of the CDR3 is 15 residues. Deletions cut 1 base from V and 0 bases from J, with 10 bases between. CDR3 protein: CASSEEQGSSYEQYF. The DNA for the CDR3 is TGTGCCAGCAGTGAAGAACAGGGATCCTCCTACGAGCAGTACTTC.

CDR3 sequence (DNA): TGTGCCAGCAGCGACAGCTCTAGCACAGATACGCAGTATTTT. Translated: CASSDSSSTDTQYF. The chain recombines TRBV28 with TRBJ2-3, with D perhaps matching TRBD1 (5 bases). The V end was cut by 6 bases, the J end by 0 bases, with 10 bases between. CDR1 and CDR2 (germline): MDHEN, SYDVKM. The CDR3 sequence is 14 residues long.

The DNA of the CDR3 is TGTGCCAGCAGTCTCGGACAGGGAAGGACAGATACGCAGTATTTT. Amino acid sequence: CASSLGQGRTDTQYF. The rearrangement uses TRBV6-1 and TRBJ2-3; 8 nucleotides align to TRBD1. The CDR3 covers 15 residues. Germline lookup yields CDR1 MNHNS and CDR2 SASEGT. V trimming: 5 bases; J trimming: 3 bases; junction bases outside the gene matches: 7.

V usage is TRBV2 and J usage is TRBJ2-7, with D possibly matching TRBD2 (6 bases). Germline CDR1 and CDR2: SNHLY and FYNNEI. The CDR3 contains 14 residues. Deletions cut 3 bases from V and 3 bases from J, with 12 bases between. CDR3 residues: CASSDGRGRYEQYF. In nucleotides, the CDR3 is TGTGCCAGCAGTGACGGGCGGGGCCGCTACGAGCAGTACTTC.

This clone was recorded a few times. The chain has TRBV7-8 and TRBJ1-2; 9 nucleotides agree with TRBD1. The CDR3 extends over 14 amino acids. V shed 5 bases and J 5 bases; nucleotides not matched to a gene: 6. Germline lookup yields CDR1 SGHVS and CDR2 FQNEAQ. The chain's CDR3 is CASSPRDRVYGYTF. The CDR3 DNA reads as TGTGCCAGCAGCCCCCGGGACAGGGTGTATGGCTACACCTTC.

V is TRBV9 and J is TRBJ1-1, with a weak D call TRBD1 (5 bases). CDR3 size: 14 residues. Germline-derived CDR1 and CDR2 are SGDLS and YYNGEE. Between the trimmed V and J ends, which lost 4 bases and 3 bases, there was a span of 13 bases. The CDR3 sequence: CASSPRQKDTEAFF. The CDR3, as DNA: TGTGCCAGCAGCCCCCGACAGAAAGACACTGAAGCTTTCTTT.

A word on this clone: The junction departs from the called germline gene at one end, perhaps through a read error. V is TRBV28 and J is TRBJ2-7; 9 nucleotides match TRBD1. The germline V gene encodes CDR1 MDHEN and CDR2 SYDVKM. The CDR3 extends over 15 amino acids. In nucleotides, the CDR3 is TGTGCCGGCAGTACCCCCGGGACAGGGTTACGGGAGCAGTACTTC. This translates into CAGSTPGTGLREQYF.

V usage is TRBV19 and J usage is TRBJ1-2; 7 bases agree with TRBD1. Germline CDR1 LNHDA, CDR2 SQIVND (reference sequence). The CDR3 totals 15 residues. Losses at the gene ends were 4 bases for V and 2 bases for J; bases not matched to a gene: 7. The DNA for the CDR3 is TGTGCCAGTAGTAATCACCGGGACAGAAACTATGGCTACACCTTC. Translation: CASSNHRDRNYGYTF.

This clone showed up just a few times. The chain recombines TRBV6-6 with TRBJ2-1; D is undetermined. This CDR3 spans 11 amino acids. Trimming removed 8 bases at V and 9 bases at J, with 11 bases between. Germline lookup yields CDR1 MNHNY and CDR2 SVGAGI (reference sequence). In DNA form, the CDR3 reads TGTGCCAGCTTGGAGATGAGTGAGCAGTTCTTC. Translated: CASLEMSEQFF.

A note on this clone: A read error may account for a junction end that differs from germline. The genes are TRBV28 and TRBJ1-2; 7 bases match TRBD1. The CDR3 sequence is 13 residues long. Germline assignment: CDR1 MDHEN and CDR2 SYDVKM. This CDR3 reads CAILGGALEATSF. The CDR3 region has the DNA TGTGCCATACTAGGGGGCGCGTTAGAAGCTACTTCCTTC.

The V gene is TRBV28, the J gene TRBJ1-1; the match to TRBD1 covers 7 bases. CDR3 size: 14 residues. With V trimmed by 3 bases and J by 2 bases, 3 bases remained unmatched. Germline CDR1 MDHEN, CDR2 SYDVKM. Written as DNA, the CDR3 is TGTGCCAGCAGTTTGGGACAGTTAAACACTGAAGCTTTCTTT. This codes for CASSLGQLNTEAFF.

V usage is TRBV9 and J usage is TRBJ1-5; 12 bases map to TRBD1. The J segment lost 6 bases and the V segment lost 3 bases, leaving 4 bases of the junction unmatched. Per germline, CDR1 SGDLS and CDR2 YYNGEE. This CDR3 region has 15 residues. CDR3 residues: CASSAGTGGGQPQHF. The CDR3 region has the DNA TGTGCCAGCAGCGCCGGGACAGGGGGCGGTCAGCCCCAGCATTTT.

The V and J genes are TRBV18 and TRBJ2-2, with TRBD2 as a possible D gene (6 bases). CDR3 length: 17 residues. Germline V lookup: CDR1 KGHSH, CDR2 LQKENI. V was clipped by 2 bases and J by 2 bases, with 15 bases between them. CDR3 nucleotides: TGTGCCAGCTCACCAGGGTCGGCGGGACCTAACACCGGGGAGCTGTTTTTT. It translates to CASSPGSAGPNTGELFF.